This entry lists 16 T cell receptor beta chains sequenced from one sample in a study of molecular identifiers for immune sequencing clone quantification. TCRdb used MiXCR to reprocess the PCR reads, holding one entry per CDR3 protein. The sample carries about 640,000 distinct CDR3 sequences, 15% to 20% recorded once. Sequencing was performed on naive CD8+ T cells from blood, with Jurkat cell RNA spiked in. Subset meaning: FACS-sorted CD8+CD4-CCR7+CD45RA+ naive T cells. The receptors derive from a human donor in good health. Some libraries in this study had Jurkat cell RNA spiked in.

The chain couples TRBV27 to TRBJ2-1; TRBD2 agrees at 10 bases. The germline CDR1 and CDR2 sequences are MNHEY and SMNVEV (reference sequence). CDR3 length equals 16 residues. Trimming removed 5 bases from V and 2 bases from J; junction bases left unmatched: 6. This chain's CDR3 is CASSQIAGGAYNEQFF. The CDR3 nucleotides read TGTGCCAGCAGTCAGATAGCGGGAGGAGCCTACAATGAGCAGTTCTTC.

At least ten counts were recorded for this clonotype. The chain links TRBV7-9 to TRBJ2-2; D perhaps matches TRBD1 (6 bases). Germline V lookup: CDR1 SEHNR, CDR2 FQNEAQ (reference sequence). The ends were cut back, 6 bases at V and 2 bases at J, with 13 bases in the middle. The CDR3 loop spans 15 amino acids. The CDR3 protein is CASRHPGQNTGELFF. The CDR3 DNA sequence: TGTGCCAGCAGGCACCCGGGACAAAACACCGGGGAGCTGTTTTTT.

In its sample, this clonotype was seen many times. The DNA for the CDR3 is TGCAGTGCTAGAGACAGGGGGCACTACGAGCAGTACTTC. Amino acids: CSARDRGHYEQYF. This chain links TRBV20-1 with TRBJ2-7, with TRBD1 identical over 8 bases. CDR1 and CDR2 (germline): DFQATT, SNEGSKA (reference sequence). The CDR3 consists of 13 residues. Trimming cost V 0 bases and J 3 bases; bases outside gene matches: 1.

This clonotype came up many times. The chain uses TRBV11-2 and TRBJ1-4, with D uncertain. Germline V CDR1 and CDR2: SGHAT, FQNNGV. The CDR3 has 17 amino acids. Trimming stripped 1 base from V and 0 bases from J, with 12 bases between. CDR3 DNA sequence: TGTGCCAGCAGCTTAGCTCTCCCGGTTGCAACTAATGAAAAACTGTTTTTT. Amino acids: CASSLALPVATNEKLFF.

In this sample, this clonotype turned up many times. This chain connects TRBV12-3 or TRBV12-4 to TRBJ2-3; 9 bases map to TRBD1. The junction had 18 bases not matched to a gene; V was cut back by 2 bases and J by 0 bases. CDR3 length: 21 amino acids. The CDR3 loop is CASSLWGMRTGAEPSTDTQYF. CDR3 bases: TGTGCCAGCAGTTTATGGGGTATGCGGACAGGGGCCGAACCAAGCACAGATACGCAGTATTTT.

Many counts were recorded for this clonotype. The chain carries TRBV7-9 and TRBJ2-3; possible D gene TRBD2, 6 bases. The CDR3 contains 18 residues. CDR1 is SEHNR and CDR2 is FQNEAQ in the germline V gene (reference sequence). Trimming took off 1 base at V and 6 bases at J, with 23 bases between the two ends. In DNA form, the CDR3 reads TGTGCCAGCAGCTTAGATACCGGACTATCTGGGTTCGAGGATACGCAGTATTTT. Protein sequence: CASSLDTGLSGFEDTQYF.

This clonotype was seen a handful of times. The genes are TRBV27 and TRBJ2-3; a weak D match, TRBD2 (6 bases). Deletions cut 1 base from V and 2 bases from J, with 31 bases between. The CDR3 totals 22 residues. The germline V gene has CDR1 MNHEY and CDR2 SMNVEV (reference sequence). CDR3 sequence (DNA): TGTGCCAGCAGTTTATTGCCCGGATACGGGGGATCCGGAACAAAGAACACAGATACGCAGTATTTT. It is translated as CASSLLPGYGGSGTKNTDTQYF.

On this clonotype: This may stem from a read error, because a much larger clone lies one nucleotide away. The chain joins TRBV18 to TRBJ1-1; D uncertain. Trimming took off 2 bases at V and 5 bases at J, with 6 bases between the two ends. From germline, CDR1 is KGHSH and CDR2 LQKENI. The CDR3 length is 12 residues. In nucleotides, the CDR3 is TGTGCCAGCTCACCAGCCGCGACTGAAGCTTTCTTT. This gives the protein CASSPAATEAFF. The entire variable domain, with the rest obtained from reference TRBV18 and TRBJ1-1, is as follows: NAGVMQNPRHLVRRRGQEARLRCSPMKGHSHVYWYRQLPEEGLKFMVYLQKENIIDESGMPKERFSAEFPKEGPSILRIQQVVRGDSAAYFCASSPAATEAFFGQGTRLTVV.

This clonotype came up many times. The chain joins TRBV7-6 to TRBJ2-5, with 11 bases fitting TRBD2. The CDR3 contains 18 residues. The ends lost 1 base at V and 1 base at J; junction bases unmatched: 8. In germline, CDR1 is SGHVS, CDR2 FNYEAQ. The CDR3 sequence: CASSLVLAGGYFQETQYF. The CDR3 bases are TGTGCCAGCAGCTTAGTGCTAGCGGGGGGCTACTTCCAAGAGACCCAGTACTTC.

The table lists this clonotype with a few counts. The chain couples TRBV3-1 to TRBJ2-1, with TRBD2 identical over 7 bases. V dropped 0 bases and J dropped 7; count of bases not matched to a gene: 6. Germline lookup yields CDR1 LGHDT and CDR2 YNNKEL (reference sequence). This CDR3 comprises 15 residues. In DNA form, the CDR3 reads TGTGCCAGCAGCCAAGATGGGGGGGTATGGAATGAGCAGTTCTTC. This translates into CASSQDGGVWNEQFF.

This clonotype was detected ten times or more. The chain carries TRBV13 and TRBJ2-5; D is undetermined. CDR1 is PRHDT and CDR2 is FYEKMQ in the germline V gene (reference sequence). Deletions cut 0 bases from V and 13 bases from J, with 15 bases between. CDR3 length: 13 amino acids. The CDR3 spells CASSLGYQREMYF. The CDR3 DNA is TGTGCCAGCAGCTTAGGTTACCAGCGTGAAATGTACTTC.

This clonotype was picked up many times. The chain uses TRBV6-5 and TRBJ1-2, with D uncertain. The CDR3 has 12 amino acids. Germline V gives CDR1 MNHEY, CDR2 SVGAGI. V lost 2 bases, J lost 8 bases, and 9 bases lay in between. The CDR3 loop is CASSYGPVGYTF. The DNA of the CDR3 is TGTGCCAGCAGTTACGGTCCCGTCGGCTACACCTTC.

Regarding this clonotype: A much larger clone differs by one base, so this may be a read error. The conserved phenylalanine or tryptophan normally closing the CDR3 is absent here, so this likely arose from a read error. The chain joins TRBV27 to TRBJ2-7; 14 positions match TRBD2. The length of the CDR3 is 14 residues. V gave up 5 bases and J gave up 9 bases; unmatched junction bases: 6. Germline V gene data show CDR1 as MNHEY and CDR2 as SMNVEV (reference sequence). The CDR3: CASSPGLAGVGQYS. Written as DNA, the CDR3 is TGTGCCAGCAGTCCGGGACTAGCGGGAGTCGGGCAGTACTCC.

This clonotype was seen at least ten times. The chain couples TRBV4-3 to TRBJ2-5; 9 bases line up with TRBD1. Germline V gene sequence: CDR1 LGHNA, CDR2 YSLEER. The CDR3 sequence is 16 residues long. Trimming took 1 base from V and 5 from J; bases not matched to a gene: 8. The CDR3 loop reads CASSQGGQGFGETQYF. CDR3 nucleotide sequence: TGCGCCAGCAGCCAAGGGGGACAGGGTTTCGGGGAGACCCAGTACTTC.

Details on this clonotype: A read error may be the cause here, since a much bigger clone is one base away. The V and J genes are TRBV6-2 or TRBV6-3 and TRBJ1-1; the D gene is possibly TRBD1 (5 bases). This CDR3 contains 14 residues. Germline V lookup: CDR1 MNHEY, CDR2 SVGEGT. Trimming removed 5 bases at V and 7 bases at J, with 17 bases between. The CDR3 region is CASSDLGESNEAFF. In DNA form, the CDR3 reads TGTGCCAGCAGTGACTTGGGGGAATCCAATGAAGCTTTCTTT.

At least ten counts were recorded for this clonotype. V is TRBV20-1 and J is TRBJ1-4; no firm D call. Per germline, CDR1 DFQATT and CDR2 SNEGSKA (reference sequence). The CDR3 consists of 14 residues. Trimming stripped 5 bases from V and 0 bases from J, with 10 bases between. The CDR3 loop is CSASRTATNEKLFF. In DNA, the CDR3 is TGCAGTGCTTCCAGGACGGCAACTAATGAAAAACTGTTTTTT.